One and the same sample provided the 23 T cell receptor beta chains below, sequenced in a study of T cell repertoires in cytomegalovirus infection. One entry per CDR3 protein results from TCRdb running MiXCR on the reads. The sample has about 530,000 distinct CDR3 sequences; 26% are singletons. Specimen: PBMCs. These receptors were collected from a human donor in good health (CMV status not recorded). Some clones in this sample may be carry-over from other donors' samples.

The chain joins TRBV4-1 to TRBJ2-1; 9 bases line up with TRBD1. V was clipped by 4 bases and J by 9 bases; unmatched bases: 13. Per germline, CDR1 MGHRA and CDR2 YSYEKL. There are 16 residues in the CDR3. CDR3 residues: CASSRGPGTGMGEQFF. DNA for the CDR3: TGCGCCAGCAGCCGGGGTCCAGGGACAGGGATGGGTGAGCAGTTCTTC.

In this sample, this clonotype turned up once. This chain joins TRBV12-3 or TRBV12-4 and TRBJ2-1; 7 bases map to TRBD2. V was clipped by 6 bases and J by 7 bases; unmatched bases: 9. The CDR3 consists of 14 residues. The CDR3, as DNA: TGTGCCAGCAGCTTCGGCGGGAGCGGTAATGAGCAGTTCTTC. This translates into CASSFGGSGNEQFF.

This clonotype was found many times. The genes are TRBV7-8 and TRBJ1-4, with D possibly TRBD1 on 5 matching bases. The germline CDR1 and CDR2 sequences are SGHVS and FQNEAQ. CDR3 size: 15 residues. V was shortened by 6 bases and J by 0 bases, with 11 bases between the two germline ends. In nucleotides, the CDR3 is TGTGCCAGCAGGCCTACAGGAGCAACTAATGAAAAACTGTTTTTT. The encoded protein is CASRPTGATNEKLFF.

The chain joins TRBV18 to TRBJ2-2; D is perhaps TRBD1 or TRBD2 (5 bases each). This CDR3 region has 14 residues. CDR1 is KGHSH, CDR2 LQKENI, per germline. V was trimmed by 2 bases and J by 5 bases, leaving 9 bases between them. The CDR3, as DNA: TGTGCCAGCTCACCAGACGGGGCGACCGGGGAGCTGTTTTTT. Translation gives CASSPDGATGELFF.

This clonotype was seen ten or more times. The chain combines TRBV12-3 or TRBV12-4 with TRBJ1-5; 12 bases line up with TRBD1. Trimming at V came to 2 bases and at J to 15 bases, leaving 5 bases not matched to a gene. CDR3 length: 13 residues. This chain's CDR3 is CASSLRDRGHRHF. The CDR3 coding sequence is TGTGCCAGCAGTTTAAGGGACAGGGGGCATCGGCATTTT.

The chain links TRBV13 to TRBJ2-1, with D possibly TRBD2 on 6 matching bases. V was trimmed by 5 bases and J by 3 bases, leaving 14 bases between them. Germline CDR1 and CDR2: PRHDT and FYEKMQ (reference sequence). The CDR3 has 15 amino acids. In DNA, the CDR3 is TGTGCCAGCAGCATAAGGACTACCCGCTACAATGAGCAGTTCTTC. As protein: CASSIRTTRYNEQFF.

This clonotype was recorded at least ten times. V usage is TRBV7-2 and J usage is TRBJ1-3; TRBD1 matches 8 bases. This CDR3 has 15 amino acids. Germline CDR1 is SGHTA and CDR2 is FQGNSA. V lost 5 bases, J lost 3 bases, and 6 bases stayed unmatched. CDR3 sequence: CASSPHRGFGNTIYF. The CDR3, as DNA: TGTGCCAGCAGCCCGCACAGGGGGTTTGGAAACACCATATATTTT.

The chain uses TRBV28 and TRBJ1-1; the match to TRBD1 covers 10 bases. Germline V lookup: CDR1 MDHEN, CDR2 SYDVKM. The length of the CDR3 is 13 residues. V shed 6 bases and J 9 bases; nucleotides not matched to a gene: 7. Here the CDR3 reads CASRSGTGVQAFF. CDR3 nucleotide sequence: TGTGCCAGCAGGTCCGGGACAGGGGTTCAAGCTTTCTTT.

The chain uses TRBV28 and TRBJ1-5; D is unresolved. The length of the CDR3 is 13 residues. Germline CDR1 reads MDHEN; CDR2 reads SYDVKM. V dropped 8 bases and J dropped 1 base, with 9 bases sitting between them. CDR3 nucleotide sequence: TGTGCCAGCCACAGAGGGAGCAATCAGCCCCAGCATTTT. Protein sequence: CASHRGSNQPQHF. Combining the CDR3 with reference TRBV28 and TRBJ1-5 gives the whole variable domain DVKVTQSSRYLVKRTGEKVFLECVQDMDHENMFWYRQDPGLGLRLIYFSYDVKMKEKGDIPEGYSVSREKKERFSLILESASTNQTSMYLCASHRGSNQPQHFGDGTRLSIL.

The CDR3 bases are TGTGCCAGCAGTACGGTGGGTGGCTACACCTTC. Residues: CASSTVGGYTF. V gene TRBV25-1 combines with J gene TRBJ1-2; D gene uncertain. CDR3 length: 11 amino acids. Germline CDR1 reads MGHDK; CDR2 reads SYGVNS. Trimming left V 5 bases short and J 7 bases short, with 8 bases between.

This clonotype was observed a few times. This sequence joins TRBV6-5 and TRBJ2-7, with 7 positions matching TRBD2. Looked up from germline, CDR1 is MNHEY and CDR2 is SVGAGI. This CDR3 has 18 residues. With V trimmed by 7 bases and J by 7 bases, 25 bases remained unmatched. The CDR3 protein is CASTYNMTSPPVGSEQYF. The DNA for the CDR3 is TGTGCCAGCACCTACAATATGACTAGCCCCCCGGTTGGGAGTGAGCAGTACTTC.

This chain uses TRBV6-2 or TRBV6-3 with TRBJ2-3; 15 bases align to TRBD2. The J segment lost 4 bases and the V segment lost 8 bases, leaving 10 bases of the junction unmatched. Germline V gives CDR1 MNHEY, CDR2 SVGEGT. CDR3 length equals 17 residues. CDR3 loop: CASLGAGLAGGADTQYF. For the CDR3, the DNA is TGTGCCAGCCTAGGCGCGGGACTAGCGGGAGGAGCAGATACGCAGTATTTT.

A few counts support this clonotype. The V gene is TRBV4-2, the J gene TRBJ2-5; D perhaps matches TRBD2 (5 bases). Germline-derived CDR1 and CDR2 are LGHNA and YNFKEQ. The CDR3 extends over 15 amino acids. The V gene lost 4 bases and the J gene lost 1 base, with 13 bases spanning the gap. Here the CDR3 reads CASSRSVIGQETQYF. Written as DNA, the CDR3 is TGTGCCAGCAGCCGTAGCGTGATAGGCCAAGAGACCCAGTACTTC.

Ten or more counts support this clonotype. The chain combines TRBV6-2 or TRBV6-3 with TRBJ2-1; D not certain. Germline V CDR1 and CDR2: MNHEY, SVGEGT. V lost 7 bases and J 8 bases, leaving 9 bases between the germline ends. The CDR3 length is 11 residues. As DNA, the CDR3 is TGTGCCAGCATGATCCGCGATGAGCAGTTCTTC. Protein product: CASMIRDEQFF.

DNA of the CDR3: TGTGCCAGCAGCCCCGACCCAGGGACAGCCCCTCGGGGCTACACCTTC. Residues: CASSPDPGTAPRGYTF. This rearrangement joins TRBV7-2 to TRBJ1-2; 7 nucleotides line up with TRBD1. The CDR3 covers 16 residues. V gave up 5 bases and J gave up 8 bases; unmatched junction bases: 17. The germline V gene has CDR1 SGHTA and CDR2 FQGNSA. The full variable domain, its missing parts supplied by reference TRBV7-2 and TRBJ1-2, is GAGVSQSPSNKVTEKGKDVELRCDPISGHTALYWYRQSLGQGLEFLIYFQGNSAPDKSGLPSDRFSAERTGGSVSTLTIQRTQQEDSAVYLCASSPDPGTAPRGYTFGSGTRLTVV.

The sample holds a few counts of this clonotype. The chain links TRBV6-6 to TRBJ2-3; 8 bases line up with TRBD2. The germline V gene has CDR1 MNHNY and CDR2 SVGAGI (reference sequence). J lost 0 bases, V lost 4 bases, and 12 bases had no gene match. The CDR3 has 18 residues. CDR3 DNA sequence: TGTGCCAGCAGTTCCCGAGTAGCGGGACTCCAAAGCACAGATACGCAGTATTTT. Translated, it gives CASSSRVAGLQSTDTQYF.

This clonotype was recorded a few times. The V call is TRBV19, the J call TRBJ1-5; D not resolved. Trimming removed 3 bases at V and 4 bases at J, with 16 bases between. Germline V gene data show CDR1 as LNHDA and CDR2 as SQIVND (reference sequence). The CDR3 is made up of 16 amino acids. Here the CDR3 reads CASSILPQTVNQPQHF. CDR3 DNA sequence: TGTGCCAGTAGTATCCTACCCCAGACTGTGAATCAGCCCCAGCATTTT.

The chain joins TRBV6-2 or TRBV6-3 to TRBJ1-1; weak D call: TRBD1 (5 bases). V lost 6 bases and J 4 bases, leaving 12 bases between the germline ends. The germline V gene has CDR1 MNHEY and CDR2 SVGEGT. The CDR3 length is 13 residues. CDR3 loop: CASSWDFGTEAFF. In DNA form, the CDR3 reads TGTGCCAGCAGCTGGGACTTCGGCACTGAAGCTTTCTTT.

The CDR3 here is CASSSFSPTEAFF. The CDR3 DNA sequence: TGTGCCAGCAGTTCCTTTAGTCCCACTGAAGCTTTCTTT. The chain couples TRBV12-3 or TRBV12-4 to TRBJ1-1; D is undetermined. CDR3 length: 13 amino acids. V was shortened by 4 bases and J by 4 bases, with 10 bases between the two germline ends.

V gene TRBV7-3 combines with J gene TRBJ2-2; perhaps TRBD2 as D (6 bases). V gave up 1 base and J gave up 6 bases, with 15 bases separating them. This CDR3 is 16 amino acids long. Germline values: CDR1 SGHTA, CDR2 FQGTGA. The CDR3 DNA sequence: TGTGCCAGCAGCTTAATTGGCGGGGTCGGCGCCGGGGAGCTGTTTTTT. Translated, it gives CASSLIGGVGAGELFF. Based on the CDR3 plus reference TRBV7-3 and TRBJ2-2, the full variable domain is GAGVSQTPSNKVTEKGKYVELRCDPISGHTALYWYRQSLGQGPEFLIYFQGTGAADDSGLPNDRFFAVRPEGSVSTLKIQRTERGDSAVYLCASSLIGGVGAGELFFGEGSRLTVL.

A single count supports this clonotype. The J gene is TRBJ2-4, the V gene TRBV14, with 9 bases identical to TRBD1. The CDR3 loop spans 19 amino acids. Germline V gives CDR1 SGHDN, CDR2 FVKESK. With 4 bases clipped from V and 3 bases from J, the junction kept 16 bases outside the gene matches. CDR3 region: CASSRRAGQGQLFKNIQYF. The CDR3, as DNA: TGTGCCAGCAGCCGCCGGGCGGGACAGGGCCAACTATTCAAAAACATTCAGTACTTC.

This chain uses TRBV6-1 with TRBJ1-5; D is uncertain. The V end lost 6 bases, the J end lost 0 bases, and 12 bases lay between the germline ends. Germline assignment: CDR1 MNHNS and CDR2 SASEGT. The CDR3 runs 15 residues. CDR3: CASRPLRSSNQPQHF. The CDR3 nucleotides read TGTGCCAGCAGGCCCCTCCGGAGTAGCAATCAGCCCCAGCATTTT.

The DNA for the CDR3 is TGTGCCAGCAGACCGGGACTAGCTCCCTACGAGCAGTACTTC. Translated: CASRPGLAPYEQYF. The chain employs TRBV6-5 and TRBJ2-7, with 9 bases identical to TRBD2. The CDR3 is 14 amino acids. CDR1 and CDR2 from the germline V gene are MNHEY and SVGAGI. After removal of 6 bases from V and 2 bases from J, the junction contained 5 bases not matched to a gene.